The present T cell receptor beta chain was sequenced within a study of OX40 agonist ivuxolimab in advanced cancers. Using immunoSEQ multiplex PCR, the repertoire was profiled, and TCRdb retains in-frame clones only, with some absent. The profile covers tens of thousands of clones, with approximately 81% appearing a single time and approximately 1.2% taken by the ten largest. The TCR originated in an adult with an advanced solid tumor such as melanoma, head and neck, liver or kidney cancer. Specimen: CD4+ or CD8+ T cells sorted from blood, collected in a trial of the OX40 agonist ivuxolimab.

The CDR3 bases are TGTGCCTGGAGCGCGCAAACCTCGGGGAATCAGCCCCAGCATTTT. Its translation is CAWSAQTSGNQPQHF. The chain couples TRBV30 to TRBJ1-5; D is ambiguous. Trimming took off 3 bases at V and 4 bases at J, with 16 bases between the two ends. The CDR3 spans 15 residues. Germline V gene data show CDR1 as GTSNPN and CDR2 as SVGIG (reference sequence).